This is a list of T cell receptor beta chains from one sample in a study of control samples from healthy donors and cancer patients. Only in-frame clones appear in the TCRdb table, and some are missing; sequencing was by immunoSEQ multiplex PCR. The sample has under 200,000 clones, and its top ten clones hold roughly 2.2%. Source material: blood. These receptors were obtained from a woman aged 25 to 39 in good health. The CDR3 runs from the conserved cysteine through the conserved F or W. The D gene is left open where the match is weak.

v_gene	d_gene	j_gene	CDR3aa	CDR3nt
TRBV6-5	.	TRBJ2-1	CASRVQGYNEQFF	TGTGCCAGCAGGGTCCAGGGATACAATGAGCAGTTCTTC
TRBV19	.	TRBJ2-5	CASSMIGGETQYF	TGTGCCAGTAGTATGATAGGTGGAGAGACCCAGTACTTC
TRBV6-5	.	TRBJ2-5	CASSFSGLSLGTQYF	TGTGCCAGCAGTTTTTCGGGACTTTCCCTTGGGACCCAGTACTTC
TRBV5-1	TRBD2	TRBJ2-7	CASSSTLAGGRREQYF	TGCGCCAGCAGCTCTACTTTAGCGGGGGGGCGTCGCGAGCAGTACTTC
TRBV6-6	TRBD1	TRBJ1-6	CASSNQGQANSPLHF	TGTGCCAGCAGTAACCAGGGACAGGCTAATTCACCCCTCCACTTT
TRBV5-1	TRBD1	TRBJ1-2	CASSLGDRGGGYTF	TGCGCCAGCAGCTTGGGTGACAGGGGTGGTGGCTACACCTTC
TRBV2	.	TRBJ1-5	CASSIQSFNQPQHF	TGTGCCAGCAGTATCCAGAGCTTCAATCAGCCCCAGCATTTT
TRBV6-5	.	TRBJ1-1	CASSYSSRTTEAFF	TGTGCCAGCAGTTACTCCTCCCGGACCACTGAAGCTTTCTTT
TRBV5-4	TRBD1	TRBJ1-1	CASTSFGTGYAEAFF	TGTGCCAGCACCTCATTCGGGACAGGCTATGCTGAAGCTTTCTTT
TRBV3-1/TRBV3-2	TRBD1	TRBJ1-2	CASSRNRGLGYTF	TGTGCCAGCAGCCGGAACAGGGGGCTTGGCTACACCTTC
TRBV6-6	TRBD1	TRBJ2-7	CASTPDRGYEQYF	TGTGCCAGCACCCCTGACAGGGGTTACGAGCAGTACTTC
TRBV11-2	.	TRBJ1-1	CASSSSFRDGNTEAFF	TGTGCCAGCAGCTCAAGTTTCCGGGACGGGAACACTGAAGCTTTCTTT
TRBV9	.	TRBJ1-1	CASSVIEGNTEAFF	TGTGCCAGCAGCGTCATCGAGGGAAACACTGAAGCTTTCTTT
TRBV28	TRBD1	TRBJ1-2	CASNLQGIEGYTF	TGTGCCAGCAACCTACAGGGGATAGAGGGCTACACCTTC
TRBV5-5	.	TRBJ2-5	CASSFPVKLGSVETQYF	TGTGCCAGCAGCTTCCCGGTTAAGCTGGGGTCGGTAGAGACCCAGTACTTC
TRBV19	.	TRBJ1-6	CATSRQEYNSPLHF	TGTGCCACCTCCAGACAGGAGTATAATTCACCCCTCCACTTT
TRBV4-1	TRBD1	TRBJ1-5	CASSQDPRTGLNQPQHF	TGCGCCAGCAGCCAAGATCCCCGGACAGGCCTCAATCAGCCCCAGCATTTT
TRBV27	.	TRBJ2-3	CASSLSAGGITDTQYF	TGTGCCAGCAGTTTATCGGCAGGGGGGATCACAGATACGCAGTATTTT
TRBV19	.	TRBJ1-5	CASSIDRSSNQPQHF	TGTGCCAGTAGTATAGATCGGAGTAGCAATCAGCCCCAGCATTTT
TRBV5-1	TRBD1	TRBJ2-1	CASRGQGFRSYNEQFF	TGCGCCAGCAGGGGACAGGGGTTTAGGTCCTACAATGAGCAGTTCTTC
TRBV5-1	.	TRBJ2-5	CASSVIGAGYQETQYF	TGCGCCAGCAGTGTTATTGGAGCCGGGTACCAAGAGACCCAGTACTTC
TRBV6-2/TRBV6-3	TRBD2	TRBJ2-7	CASSSGGIDEQYF	TGTGCCAGCAGTTCGGGAGGGATCGACGAGCAGTACTTC
TRBV9	.	TRBJ2-2	CASSVVPAALNTGELFF	TGTGCCAGCAGCGTAGTACCCGCAGCTTTGAACACCGGGGAGCTGTTTTTT
TRBV24-1	.	TRBJ2-3	CATSDPAPDTQYF	TGTGCCACCAGTGATCCAGCCCCAGATACGCAGTATTTT
TRBV5-1	.	TRBJ1-1	CASRTGSITEAFF	TGCGCCAGCAGAACTGGTTCCATCACTGAAGCTTTCTTT
TRBV9	TRBD1	TRBJ1-1	CASSPRTGSFEAFF	TGTGCCAGCAGCCCGAGGACAGGGAGTTTTGAAGCTTTCTTT
TRBV18	TRBD2	TRBJ2-2	CASSPPELAWELFF	TGTGCCAGCTCACCACCGGAACTAGCGTGGGAGCTGTTTTTT
TRBV19	.	TRBJ1-1	CASKRPRDKVNTEAFF	TGTGCCAGCAAGAGACCCCGGGACAAGGTGAACACTGAAGCTTTCTTT
TRBV3-1/TRBV3-2	TRBD1	TRBJ2-7	CASSRTGGGYEQYF	TGTGCCAGCAGCCGGACAGGGGGCGGCTACGAGCAGTACTTC
TRBV24-1	.	TRBJ1-4	CATSDSTPTGYEKLFF	TGTGCCACCAGTGATTCGACCCCTACGGGATATGAAAAACTGTTTTTT
TRBV5-1	TRBD1	TRBJ1-4	CASSPLYQQGPTNEKLFF	TGCGCCAGCAGCCCATTATATCAACAGGGGCCAACTAATGAAAAACTGTTTTTT
TRBV4-2	TRBD1	TRBJ1-2	CASSQDPRQGPNYGYTF	TGTGCCAGCAGCCAAGACCCTCGACAGGGCCCCAACTATGGCTACACCTTC
TRBV7-9	.	TRBJ2-7	CASSSRGLPSYEQYF	TGTGCCAGCAGCTCCCGGGGGCTCCCCTCCTACGAGCAGTACTTC
TRBV4-3	TRBD2	TRBJ2-5	CASSQEGLAGETQYF	TGCGCCAGCAGCCAAGAGGGACTAGCTGGAGAGACCCAGTACTTC
TRBV12-3/TRBV12-4	.	TRBJ1-5	CASMAGLNQPQHF	TGTGCCAGCATGGCAGGCCTGAATCAGCCCCAGCATTTT
TRBV7-2	.	TRBJ2-6	CASSSDSRRSGANVLTF	TGTGCCAGCAGCTCCGACTCTCGTAGATCTGGGGCCAACGTCCTGACTTTC
TRBV9	.	TRBJ2-7	CASSVDQTPYEQYF	TGTGCCAGCAGCGTAGACCAGACTCCATACGAGCAGTACTTC
TRBV6-4	.	TRBJ2-1	CASSDHPSSPPYNEQFF	TGTGCCAGCAGTGACCACCCCTCTAGCCCCCCTTACAATGAGCAGTTCTTC
TRBV6-2/TRBV6-3	.	TRBJ1-1	CASSYNEGANTEAFF	TGTGCCAGCAGTTACAACGAAGGGGCGAACACTGAAGCTTTCTTT
TRBV19	.	TRBJ2-7	CASSIKWAGHEQYF	TGTGCCAGTAGTATAAAGTGGGCAGGGCACGAGCAGTACTTC
TRBV4-2	TRBD2	TRBJ2-2	CASSQDPASGGTGELFF	TGTGCCAGCAGCCAAGACCCGGCTAGCGGGGGGACCGGGGAGCTGTTTTTT
TRBV7-6	.	TRBJ1-5	CASSLAEGGGQPQHF	TGTGCCAGCAGCTTAGCGGAGGGAGGAGGACAGCCCCAGCATTTT
TRBV7-2	TRBD2	TRBJ2-7	CASSFVTSGGFYEQYF	TGTGCCAGCAGCTTCGTTACTAGCGGGGGTTTTTACGAGCAGTACTTC
TRBV2	.	TRBJ1-2	CASRAGSLDYTF	TGTGCCAGCAGGGCCGGGAGCTTGGACTACACCTTC
TRBV6-5	TRBD1	TRBJ1-2	CASNANRGYYGYTF	TGTGCCAGCAACGCAAACAGGGGCTACTATGGCTACACCTTC
TRBV10-1	TRBD2	TRBJ2-5	CASSGGLASGDQETQYF	TGCGCCAGCAGTGGTGGCTTGGCTAGCGGGGACCAAGAGACCCAGTACTTC
TRBV5-1	.	TRBJ2-1	CASSLVSNEQFF	TGCGCCAGCAGCTTGGTATCCAATGAGCAGTTCTTC
TRBV12-3/TRBV12-4	.	TRBJ1-1	CASSFGGSTEAFF	TGTGCCAGCAGTTTTGGGGGTAGCACTGAAGCTTTCTTT